The 19 T cell receptor beta chains listed next were all sequenced from one sample in a study of blood T cell repertoires in COVID-19. Repertoires were generated with immunoSEQ multiplex PCR, while TCRdb's copy carries only in-frame clones and drops some. The top ten hold under 2.5% of the sample, which has about 120,000 clones, approximately 80% seen once. The specimen sequenced was peripheral blood. The receptors here all came from a man in his sixties or seventies with acute or convalescent COVID-19.

The chain carries TRBV5-4 and TRBJ1-4; 9 bases align to TRBD1. The length of the CDR3 is 16 residues. Germline CDR1 reads SGHNT; CDR2 reads YYREEE (reference sequence). With 4 bases clipped from V and 4 bases from J, the junction kept 8 bases outside the gene matches. CDR3 sequence (DNA): TGTGCCAGCAGCCCGGGACAGGGAGTGGGTAATGAAAAACTGTTTTTT. Translating gives CASSPGQGVGNEKLFF.

The gene calls are TRBV3-1 (or the pseudogene TRBV3-2) and TRBJ2-7; 10 bases match TRBD2. With 0 bases clipped from V and 0 bases from J, the junction kept 11 bases outside the gene matches. The germline V gene encodes CDR1 LGHDT and CDR2 YNNKEL (reference sequence). The CDR3 is 19 amino acids. CDR3: CASSQDQWSGRATSYEQYF. CDR3 nucleotide sequence: TGTGCCAGCAGCCAAGATCAGTGGAGCGGGAGGGCGACCTCCTACGAGCAGTACTTC.

The chain joins TRBV30 to TRBJ2-7, with TRBD2 matching 7 bases. The germline V gene encodes CDR1 GTSNPN and CDR2 SVGIG (reference sequence). With V trimmed by 0 bases and J by 5 bases, 10 bases remained unmatched. This CDR3 spans 15 amino acids. CDR3 DNA sequence: TGTGCCTGGAGTGTAACGCCCGGGGGGAGAGACGAGCAGTACTTC. Amino acids: CAWSVTPGGRDEQYF.

This clone has a handful of counts. The V call is TRBV27, the J call TRBJ1-1; TRBD1 matches at 8 bases. This CDR3 has 15 amino acids. CDR1 is MNHEY and CDR2 is SMNVEV in the germline V gene (reference sequence). V was pared by 2 bases and J by 0 bases, with 2 bases of the junction left unmatched. The CDR3, as DNA: TGTGCCAGCAGTTTAACAGGGGGTTTGAACACTGAAGCTTTCTTT. Translated: CASSLTGGLNTEAFF.

V gene TRBV5-1 combines with J gene TRBJ2-3; D is undetermined. CDR3 length: 13 residues. The germline gives CDR1 SGHRS, CDR2 YFSETQ. The germline V and J ends were trimmed by 4 bases and 4 bases, with 10 bases remaining between them. Here the CDR3 reads CASSKQNADTQYF. CDR3 nucleotide sequence: TGCGCCAGCAGCAAACAAAATGCAGATACGCAGTATTTT.

The V and J genes are TRBV9 and TRBJ1-2, with 8 bases that match TRBD1. The CDR3 contains 16 residues. The V segment lost 0 bases and the J segment 4 bases; nucleotides outside the gene matches: 8. Germline CDR1 reads SGDLS; CDR2 reads YYNGEE. The CDR3 bases are TGTGCCAGCAGCGTAGCGGGTTTTGACAGGGGCTATGGCTACACCTTC. This codes for CASSVAGFDRGYGYTF. Looking up the rest from reference TRBV9 and TRBJ1-2 gives the full variable domain: DSGVTQTPKHLITATGQRVTLRCSPRSGDLSVYWYQQSLDQGLQFLIQYYNGEERAKGNILERFSAQQFPDLHSELNLSSLELGDSALYFCASSVAGFDRGYGYTFGSGTRLTVV.

The rearrangement links TRBV5-1 to TRBJ2-3; 7 nucleotides agree with TRBD2. The CDR3 length is 14 residues. The junction had 7 bases not matched to a gene; V was cut back by 9 bases and J by 0 bases. Germline V lookup: CDR1 SGHRS, CDR2 YFSETQ. The CDR3 nucleotides are TGCGCCACCCGTGCGGGGGAAAGCACAGATACGCAGTATTTT. It codes for CATRAGESTDTQYF.

The V gene is TRBV19, the J gene TRBJ2-7; 14 positions match TRBD2. Germline V CDR1 and CDR2: LNHDA, SQIVND (reference sequence). The CDR3 is 15 amino acids. V trimming: 6 bases; J trimming: 4 bases; junction bases outside the gene matches: 5. CDR3 protein: CASRLTSGGAYEQYF. For the CDR3, the DNA is TGTGCCAGTAGGTTGACTAGCGGGGGGGCTTACGAGCAGTACTTC.

This chain uses TRBV12-3 or TRBV12-4 with TRBJ2-7; D is unresolved. V was trimmed by 1 base and J by 0 bases, leaving 4 bases between them. The CDR3 is made up of 13 amino acids. The CDR3 DNA reads as TGTGCCAGCAGTTTAGTCGGCTCCTACGAGCAGTACTTC. This codes for CASSLVGSYEQYF.

This clone occurred once. The chain combines TRBV5-4 with TRBJ1-6; D call uncertain. CDR1 SGHNT and CDR2 YYREEE come from the germline V gene (reference sequence). V lost 3 bases and J 7 bases, leaving 8 bases between the germline ends. The CDR3 sequence is 13 residues long. For the CDR3, the DNA is TGTGCCAGCAGCTCTGGCCCAAATTCACCCCTCCACTTT. Its protein is CASSSGPNSPLHF.

The chain recombines TRBV7-3 with TRBJ2-5, with TRBD1 matching over 9 bases. J gave up 5 bases and V 5 bases, and 6 bases lay outside the gene matches. CDR1 is SGHTA, CDR2 FQGTGA, per germline. This CDR3 is built from 14 residues. The CDR3 loop reads CASSRTGVGETQYF. As DNA, the CDR3 is TGTGCCAGCAGCCGGACAGGGGTGGGGGAGACCCAGTACTTC.

The chain has TRBV11-2 and TRBJ2-1; 7 nucleotides agree with TRBD1. This CDR3 is 15 amino acids long. Germline assignment: CDR1 SGHAT and CDR2 FQNNGV. V was pared by 3 bases and J by 9 bases, with 11 bases of the junction left unmatched. This CDR3 reads CASSFGLLGGSEQFF. The CDR3 nucleotides are TGTGCCAGCAGCTTCGGACTCTTAGGGGGCAGTGAGCAGTTCTTC. Full variable domain (rest looked up from reference TRBV11-2 and TRBJ2-1): EAGVAQSPRYKIIEKRQSVAFWCNPISGHATLYWYQQILGQGPKLLIQFQNNGVVDDSQLPKDRFSAERLKGVDSTLKIQPAKLEDSAVYLCASSFGLLGGSEQFFGPGTRLTVL.

The chain employs TRBV6-1 and TRBJ1-2; no clear D gene. V lost 2 bases, J lost 9 bases, and 16 bases lay in between. CDR1 and CDR2 from the germline V gene are MNHNS and SASEGT. CDR3 length: 14 amino acids. As DNA, the CDR3 is TGTGCCAGCAGTGAAATGATTGGGGTAGCGAGCTACACCTTC. This encodes CASSEMIGVASYTF.

The J gene is TRBJ1-6, the V gene TRBV6-1; no clear D gene. V shed 1 base and J shed 10 bases, with 14 bases lying between them. The CDR3 is 15 amino acids. CDR1 MNHNS and CDR2 SASEGT come from the germline V gene. DNA for the CDR3: TGTGCCAGCAGTGAAGGAGGCGGGCGGCCGTCACCCCTCCACTTT. Amino acid sequence: CASSEGGGRPSPLHF.

The rearrangement links TRBV7-9 to TRBJ1-1; maybe TRBD1 (5 bases). Trimming removed 1 base at V and 4 bases at J, with 10 bases between. The CDR3 has 14 residues. The germline V gene has CDR1 SEHNR and CDR2 FQNEAQ (reference sequence). CDR3 nucleotide sequence: TGTGCCAGCAGCTTAGACGGGGGAGGCACTGAAGCTTTCTTT. Translation: CASSLDGGGTEAFF. The full variable domain, rest sourced from reference TRBV7-9 and TRBJ1-1, is DTGVSQNPRHKITKRGQNVTFRCDPISEHNRLYWYRQTLGQGPEFLTYFQNEAQLEKSRLLSDRFSAERPKGSFSTLEIQRTEQGDSAMYLCASSLDGGGTEAFFGQGTRLTVV.

The chain couples TRBV18 to TRBJ1-3, with 8 bases that match TRBD1. In germline, CDR1 is KGHSH, CDR2 LQKENI. V lost 6 bases and J lost 4; bases outside the gene matches: 11. The CDR3 loop spans 16 amino acids. The CDR3, as DNA: TGTGCCAGCTCGACGTCTTCGACAGGGGCAGGAAACACCATATATTTT. Its protein product is CASSTSSTGAGNTIYF.

In this sample, this clone turned up a few times. The chain uses TRBV6-1 and TRBJ1-6; TRBD1 is a possible D gene (5 bases). The V gene's germline CDR1 is MNHNS and CDR2 SASEGT. The CDR3 loop spans 15 amino acids. Trimming took off 3 bases at V and 6 bases at J, with 12 bases between the two ends. The CDR3 DNA follows: TGTGCCAGCAGTGATTTAGACAGTGGTAATTCACCCCTCCACTTT. Encoded protein: CASSDLDSGNSPLHF.

The chain links TRBV5-1 to TRBJ2-5, with TRBD2 matching 12 bases. Trimming cost V 4 bases and J 4 bases; bases outside gene matches: 14. The CDR3 sequence is 18 residues long. CDR1 is SGHRS and CDR2 is YFSETQ in the germline V gene. The DNA of the CDR3 is TGCGCCAGCAGCCCGGGAGGGCTAGCGGGGGGGCCCGGAGAGACCCAGTACTTC. Translating it yields CASSPGGLAGGPGETQYF.

This chain connects TRBV9 to TRBJ2-1, with a possible D match to TRBD2 (6 bases). The germline gives CDR1 SGDLS, CDR2 YYNGEE. V was shortened by 4 bases and J by 10 bases, with 18 bases between the two germline ends. CDR3 size: 14 residues. The CDR3 DNA follows: TGTGCCAGCAGCCCCGTGGTGCGGGGCGGGGAGCAGTTCTTC. As protein: CASSPVVRGGEQFF.